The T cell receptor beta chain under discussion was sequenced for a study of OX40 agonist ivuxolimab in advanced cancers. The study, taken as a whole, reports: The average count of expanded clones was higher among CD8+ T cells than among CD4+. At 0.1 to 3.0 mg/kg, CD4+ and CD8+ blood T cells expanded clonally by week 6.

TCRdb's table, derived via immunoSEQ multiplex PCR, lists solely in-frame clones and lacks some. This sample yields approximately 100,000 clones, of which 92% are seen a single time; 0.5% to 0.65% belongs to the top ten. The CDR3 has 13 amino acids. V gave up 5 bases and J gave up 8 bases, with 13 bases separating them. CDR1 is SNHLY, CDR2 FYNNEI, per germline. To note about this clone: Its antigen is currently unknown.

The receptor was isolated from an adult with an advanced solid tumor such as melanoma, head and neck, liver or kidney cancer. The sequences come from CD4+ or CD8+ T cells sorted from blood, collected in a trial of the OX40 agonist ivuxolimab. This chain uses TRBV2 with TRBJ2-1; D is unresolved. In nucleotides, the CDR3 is TGTGCCAGCAGTCCAACTCGGGTAGATGAGCAGTTCTTC. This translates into CASSPTRVDEQFF.